The source of this T cell receptor beta chain is a study of a mutant IDH1 vaccine in newly diagnosed glioma. Background on the study: Sex among treated patients split about 62% male, roughly 40% female; mean age was roughly 40 years. Patients previously underwent radiotherapy, temozolomide, or both, and most underwent both.

Time point: baseline, week 1 (first vaccination visit). The treatment denotes: pre-vaccination baseline after standard-of-care therapy. Donors' newly diagnosed IDH1-mutant WHO grade 3 or 4 astrocytomas lacked nuclear ATRX. Repertoires were generated with immunoSEQ multiplex PCR, while TCRdb's copy carries only in-frame clones and drops some. The sample holds about 50,000 clones, 70% to 90% seen once. After removal of 0 bases from V and 5 bases from J, the junction contained 8 bases not matched to a gene. Germline V gene lookup returns CDR1 SGDLS and CDR2 YYNGEE. This CDR3 has 16 residues. The sequence was obtained from a man between 40 and 49 years old with glioma. The rearrangement uses TRBV9 and TRBJ2-3, with 8 nucleotides matching TRBD2. Sequenced material: PBMCs, taken from a glioma patient treated with radiotherapy, temozolomide or both. The CDR3 DNA reads TGTGCCAGCAGCGTAGGAACGGGAGGGCCGAGAGATACGCAGTATTTT. It codes for CASSVGTGGPRDTQYF.